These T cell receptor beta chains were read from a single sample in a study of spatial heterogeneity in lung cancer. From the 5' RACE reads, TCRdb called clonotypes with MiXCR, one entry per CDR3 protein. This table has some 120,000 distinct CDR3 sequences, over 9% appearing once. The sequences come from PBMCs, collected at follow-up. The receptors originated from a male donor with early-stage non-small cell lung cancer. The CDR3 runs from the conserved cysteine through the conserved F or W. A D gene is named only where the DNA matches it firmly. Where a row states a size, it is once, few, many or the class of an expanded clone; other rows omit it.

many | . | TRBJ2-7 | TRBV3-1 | CASSQDGTWGYEQYF | TGTGCCAGCAGCCAAGATGGGACATGGGGCTACGAGCAGTACTTC
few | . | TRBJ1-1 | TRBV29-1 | CSVERDKGTEAFF | TGCAGCGTTGAAAGGGACAAGGGCACTGAAGCTTTCTTT
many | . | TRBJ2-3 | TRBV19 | CASSLRYSTDTQYF | TGTGCCAGTAGTCTTCGGTACAGCACAGATACGCAGTATTTT
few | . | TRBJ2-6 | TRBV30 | CAGGDKYSSGANVLTF | TGTGCCGGAGGGGACAAGTACAGCTCTGGGGCCAACGTCCTGACTTTC
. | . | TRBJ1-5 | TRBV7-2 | CASSLAGFWSNQPQHF | TGTGCCAGCAGCTTAGCAGGTTTCTGGAGCAATCAGCCCCAGCATTTT
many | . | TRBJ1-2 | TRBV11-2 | CASSRGYLDGYTF | TGTGCCAGCAGCCGAGGGTACCTCGATGGCTACACCTTC
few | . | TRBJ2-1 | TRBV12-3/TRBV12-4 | CASSPDVKDEQFF | TGTGCCAGCAGCCCCGATGTGAAGGATGAGCAGTTCTTC
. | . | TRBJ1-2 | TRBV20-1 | CSALRDGTNYGYTF | TGCAGTGCCCTCCGGGACGGAACTAACTATGGCTACACCTTC
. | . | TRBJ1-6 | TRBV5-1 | CASSLSRLYNSPLHF | TGCGCCAGCAGCTTGTCCAGGCTCTATAATTCACCCCTCCACTTT
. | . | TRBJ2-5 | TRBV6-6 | CVSSYSGGLRPETQYF | TGTGTCAGCAGTTACTCGGGCGGACTTCGACCGGAGACCCAGTACTTC
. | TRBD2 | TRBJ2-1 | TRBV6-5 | CASSSRPPAGGNNEQFF | TGTGCCAGCAGTTCCCGGCCCCCGGCGGGGGGGAACAATGAGCAGTTCTTC
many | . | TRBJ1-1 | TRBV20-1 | CSAARGYGNTEAFF | TGCAGTGCTGCCAGGGGATATGGGAACACTGAAGCTTTCTTT
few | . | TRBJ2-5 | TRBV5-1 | CASSTTGQETQYF | TGCGCCAGCAGCACCACAGGGCAAGAGACCCAGTACTTC
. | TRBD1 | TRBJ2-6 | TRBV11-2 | CASSLDFGTGKLANVLTF | TGTGCCAGCAGCTTAGATTTTGGGACAGGGAAGTTGGCCAACGTCCTGACTTTC
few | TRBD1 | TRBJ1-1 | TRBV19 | CASRQGAFEAFF | TGTGCCAGTAGACAGGGGGCATTTGAAGCTTTCTTT
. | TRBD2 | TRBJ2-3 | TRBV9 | CASSVTDAGGTDTQYF | TGTGCCAGCAGCGTTACCGATGCGGGGGGCACAGATACGCAGTATTTT
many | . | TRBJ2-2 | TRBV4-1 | CASSQGPSSLQNTGELFF | TGCGCCAGCAGCCAAGGTCCCTCGTCTCTGCAGAACACCGGGGAGCTGTTTTTT
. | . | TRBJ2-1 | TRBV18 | CASSSRMNEQFF | TGTGCCAGCTCATCACGGATGAATGAGCAGTTCTTC
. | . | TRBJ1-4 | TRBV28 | CASSLIHEKLFF | TGTGCCAGCAGTTTGATACATGAAAAACTGTTTTTT
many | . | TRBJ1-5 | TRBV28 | CASSLDSRSNQPQHF | TGTGCCAGCAGTTTAGACAGTCGTAGCAATCAGCCCCAGCATTTT
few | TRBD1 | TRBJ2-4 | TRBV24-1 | CATSPDRTGDIQYF | TGTGCCACCAGTCCAGATCGGACAGGGGACATTCAGTACTTC
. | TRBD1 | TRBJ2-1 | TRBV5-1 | CASSLVQGRSEQFF | TGCGCCAGCAGCTTGGTACAGGGGCGGAGTGAGCAGTTCTTC
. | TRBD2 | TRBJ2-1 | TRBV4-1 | CASSRAEAGEKKFF | TGCGCCAGCAGCCGTGCAGAGGCGGGGGAAAAAAAGTTCTTC
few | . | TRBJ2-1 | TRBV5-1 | CASSLFRVASNEQFF | TGCGCCAGCAGCTTATTCCGGGTAGCGAGCAATGAGCAGTTCTTC
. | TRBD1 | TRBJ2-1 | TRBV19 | CASSGTGGYNEQFF | TGTGCCAGTAGCGGGACAGGGGGTTACAATGAGCAGTTCTTC
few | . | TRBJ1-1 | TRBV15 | CATSRVVIAWGMNTEAFF | TGTGCCACCAGCAGAGTGGTTATTGCCTGGGGAATGAACACTGAAGCTTTCTTT
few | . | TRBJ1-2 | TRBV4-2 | CASSQVGPPGTYGYTF | TGTGCCAGCAGCCAAGTGGGGCCTCCCGGAACTTATGGCTACACCTTC
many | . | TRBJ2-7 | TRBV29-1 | CSVMSRGSSYEQYF | TGCAGCGTTATGTCCAGGGGATCGTCCTACGAGCAGTACTTC
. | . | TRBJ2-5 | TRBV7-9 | CASTLNQETQYF | TGTGCCAGCACCCTAAACCAAGAGACCCAGTACTTC
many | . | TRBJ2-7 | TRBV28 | CASRAAGSSYEQYF | TGTGCCAGCAGAGCGGCGGGCAGCTCCTACGAGCAGTACTTC
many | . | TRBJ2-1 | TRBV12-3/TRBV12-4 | CASSLPPRGQFF | TGTGCCAGCAGCCTCCCCCCAAGAGGGCAGTTCTTC
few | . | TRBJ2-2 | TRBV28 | CASSRQTGELFF | TGTGCCAGCAGCCGACAAACCGGGGAGCTGTTTTTT
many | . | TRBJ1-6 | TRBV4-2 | CASSQQNLNSPLHF | TGTGCCAGCAGCCAACAGAATCTAAATTCACCCCTCCACTTT
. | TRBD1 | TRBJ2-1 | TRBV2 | CASSPRDRGSYNEQFF | TGTGCCAGCAGTCCGAGGGACAGGGGGTCCTACAATGAGCAGTTCTTC
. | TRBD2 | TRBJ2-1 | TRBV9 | CASSVEPRGDNEQFF | TGTGCCAGCAGCGTAGAACCGCGGGGGGACAATGAGCAGTTCTTC
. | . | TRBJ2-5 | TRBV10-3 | CAISEADWYQETQYF | TGTGCCATCAGTGAGGCAGACTGGTACCAAGAGACCCAGTACTTC
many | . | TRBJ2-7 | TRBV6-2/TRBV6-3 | CASSYKASRWGRYEQYF | TGTGCCAGCAGTTACAAGGCGTCACGATGGGGGCGGTACGAGCAGTACTTC
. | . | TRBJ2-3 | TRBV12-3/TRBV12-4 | CASSLAPSQYF | TGTGCCAGCAGTTTGGCTCCATCGCAGTATTTT
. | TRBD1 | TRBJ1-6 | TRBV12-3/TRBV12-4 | CASSLDTGVSPLHF | TGTGCCAGCAGTTTAGACACAGGGGTTTCACCCCTCCACTTT
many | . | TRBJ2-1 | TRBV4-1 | CASSQETGTYNEQFF | TGCGCCAGCAGCCAAGAGACGGGAACCTACAATGAGCAGTTCTTC
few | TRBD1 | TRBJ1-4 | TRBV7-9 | CASSFGQGWEKLFF | TGTGCCAGCAGCTTCGGACAGGGGTGGGAAAAACTGTTTTTT
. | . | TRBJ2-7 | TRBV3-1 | CASSPSGLTEQYF | TGTGCCAGCAGCCCGAGCGGACTGACCGAGCAGTACTTC
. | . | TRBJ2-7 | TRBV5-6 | CASSLTNRATEQYF | TGTGCCAGCAGCTTGACCAACAGGGCAACCGAGCAGTACTTC
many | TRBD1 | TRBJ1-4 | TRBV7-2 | CASSLDRGKLFF | TGTGCCAGCAGCTTGGACAGGGGAAAACTGTTTTTT
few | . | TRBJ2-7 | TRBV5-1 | CASSSLGEAGQYF | TGCGCCAGCAGCTCCCTCGGGGAGGCTGGGCAGTACTTC
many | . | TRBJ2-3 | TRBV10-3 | CAIRAGAPTDTQYF | TGTGCCATCCGGGCGGGGGCCCCCACAGATACGCAGTATTTT
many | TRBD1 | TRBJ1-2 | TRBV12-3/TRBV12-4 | CASSPDRGGYTF | TGTGCCAGCAGTCCCGACAGGGGCGGCTACACCTTC
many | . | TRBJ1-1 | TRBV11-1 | CASSPTGYRTEAFF | TGTGCCAGCAGCCCGACGGGTTATCGCACTGAAGCTTTCTTT
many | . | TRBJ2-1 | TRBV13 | CASTERADYNEQFF | TGTGCCAGCACGGAGCGGGCGGACTACAATGAGCAGTTCTTC
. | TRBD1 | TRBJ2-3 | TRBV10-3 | CAIRTGATDTQYF | TGTGCCATCAGAACAGGGGCCACAGATACGCAGTATTTT
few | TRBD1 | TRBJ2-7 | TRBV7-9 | CASSSGQGREEQYF | TGTGCCAGCAGCTCAGGACAGGGCCGAGAGGAGCAGTACTTC
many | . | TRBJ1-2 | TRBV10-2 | CASSGADDNYGYTF | TGCGCCAGCAGTGGGGCGGATGATAACTATGGCTACACCTTC
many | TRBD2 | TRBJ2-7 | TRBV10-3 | CAIAPGTNYEQYF | TGTGCCATCGCCCCAGGGACTAACTACGAGCAGTACTTC
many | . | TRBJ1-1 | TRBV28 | CASRSRGNTEAFF | TGTGCCAGCAGGTCCAGGGGGAACACTGAAGCTTTCTTT
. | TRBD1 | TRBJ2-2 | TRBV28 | CASSLAPGTARGGELFF | TGTGCCAGCAGTCTGGCCCCCGGGACAGCCAGGGGCGGGGAGCTGTTTTTT
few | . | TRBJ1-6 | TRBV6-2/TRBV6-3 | CASTLDSNYSPLHF | TGTGCCAGCACCCTGGACAGTAATTATTCACCCCTCCACTTT
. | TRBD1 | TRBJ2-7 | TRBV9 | CASSVGQGASYEQYF | TGTGCCAGCAGCGTAGGGCAGGGGGCTTCCTACGAGCAGTACTTC